Presented here are 8 T cell receptor beta chains from one specimen sequenced in a study of identical twins. TCRdb re-called the 5' RACE reads with MiXCR, one entry per CDR3 protein. The data show about 280,000 distinct CDR3 sequences, under 9.5% seen once. The same specimen was also included in a second study, on yellow fever vaccine responses in identical twins.

Sample: memory (CD45RO+) T cells sorted from blood. All receptors come from a woman aged 18-29 years in good health.

This clonotype showed up just a few times. CDR3 residues: CASRGRVATGELFF. DNA for the CDR3: TGTGCCAGCAGGGGGAGGGTAGCCACCGGGGAGCTGTTTTTT. The rearrangement links TRBV3-1 to TRBJ2-2, with 7 bases identical to TRBD2. This CDR3 is built from 14 residues. Losses at the gene ends were 6 bases for V and 4 bases for J; bases not matched to a gene: 5. From germline, CDR1 is LGHDT and CDR2 YNNKEL (reference sequence).

This clonotype was found many times. This sequence joins TRBV27 and TRBJ1-1; TRBD1 is a possible D gene (5 bases). Germline V CDR1 and CDR2: MNHEY, SMNVEV (reference sequence). This CDR3 comprises 13 residues. V was cut by 3 bases and J by 5 bases, with 10 bases left in between. The CDR3 DNA sequence: TGTGCCAGCAGTTTTTCAGGGTATACTGAAGCTTTCTTT. Residues: CASSFSGYTEAFF.

This clonotype was recorded at least ten times. The V call is TRBV11-1, the J call TRBJ2-1; 13 bases fit TRBD2. Germline CDR1 reads SGHAT; CDR2 reads FQDESV (reference sequence). Trimming at V came to 4 bases and at J to 0 bases, leaving 6 bases not matched to a gene. The CDR3 sequence is 18 residues long. The CDR3 DNA sequence: TGTGCCAGCAGCTGGTCCCGGACTAGCGGGAGCTCCTACAATGAGCAGTTCTTC. Its protein is CASSWSRTSGSSYNEQFF.

This clonotype was recorded many times. The junction does not match germline at one end; this may be a read error. This chain joins TRBV2 and TRBJ2-3; possibly TRBD2 for D (6 bases). Germline lookup yields CDR1 SNHLY and CDR2 FYNNEI. The CDR3 totals 15 residues. The CDR3 nucleotides are TGTGCCAGCAGGATACCGGGACTCAGCACATATACGCAGTATTTT. Its protein product is CASRIPGLSTYTQYF.

In this sample, this clonotype turned up a few times. DNA for the CDR3: TGTGCCAGCAGCCCCGGACGTACACGGTCGGGTGAGCAGTTCTTC. Its translation: CASSPGRTRSGEQFF. The V gene is TRBV11-2, the J gene TRBJ2-1, with D unresolved. Trimming shortened V by 5 bases and J by 9 bases, and 20 bases separated the two germline ends. This CDR3 contains 15 residues. CDR1 is SGHAT and CDR2 is FQNNGV in the germline V gene.

This clonotype turned up a few times. The rearrangement links TRBV5-1 to TRBJ2-5, with 13 positions matching TRBD2. The V gene end was trimmed by 4 bases and the J gene end by 5 bases; junction bases not matched to a gene: 5. The germline V gene encodes CDR1 SGHRS and CDR2 YFSETQ. The CDR3 has 15 residues. CDR3 sequence reads: CASSGGTSGAETQYF. CDR3 nucleotide sequence: TGCGCCAGCAGCGGCGGGACTAGCGGGGCTGAGACCCAGTACTTC. The full variable domain, its missing parts supplied by reference TRBV5-1 and TRBJ2-5, is KAGVTQTPRYLIKTRGQQVTLSCSPISGHRSVSWYQQTPGQGLQFLFEYFSETQRNKGNFPGRFSGRQFSNSRSEMNVSTLELGDSALYLCASSGGTSGAETQYFGPGTRLLVL.

The chain recombines TRBV6-5 with TRBJ1-1; perhaps TRBD1 as D (5 bases). This CDR3 is built from 14 residues. V was clipped by 4 bases and J by 1 base, with 10 bases between them. The germline V gene has CDR1 MNHEY and CDR2 SVGAGI. The CDR3 sequence: CASSWDGRNTEAFF. Written as DNA, the CDR3 is TGTGCCAGCAGTTGGGACGGGAGGAACACTGAAGCTTTCTTT.

This clonotype has at least ten counts. The V and J genes are TRBV3-1 and TRBJ1-2; no firm D call. The CDR3 is 14 amino acids. Trimming cost V 1 base and J 4 bases, with 10 bases left between them. The germline V gene has CDR1 LGHDT and CDR2 YNNKEL (reference sequence). The CDR3 is CASSQVMGVYGYTF. The CDR3 DNA is TGTGCCAGCAGCCAAGTGATGGGCGTCTATGGCTACACCTTC.